The clone carrying this T cell receptor beta chain was seen only once. Germline V gives CDR1 MGHRA, CDR2 YSYEKL. Between the trimmed V and J ends, which lost 1 base and 8 bases, there was a span of 18 bases. The CDR3 length is 16 residues. The table came from immunoSEQ multiplex PCR; TCRdb's copy has only in-frame clones and leaves some out. The profile shows roughly 200,000 clones, around 80% of them singletons. This specimen comes from a study of cytomegalovirus exposure and HLA in healthy donors. This TCR was recovered from a woman in her twenties or thirties in good health and CMV-seronegative. Sequenced input: PBMCs. The J gene is TRBJ1-5, the V gene TRBV4-1; no clear D. The CDR3 sequence is CASSQGAGGSQEPQHF. The CDR3 region has the DNA TGCGCCAGCAGCCAAGGGGCAGGAGGGTCCCAAGAGCCCCAGCATTTT.